The clone carrying this TCR beta chain was seen only a few times. The data are from a study of early T cells in non-severe SARS-CoV-2 infection. Germline CDR1 reads SGHRS; CDR2 reads YFSETQ. This CDR3 region has 15 residues. V lost 2 bases, J lost 0 bases, and 2 bases stayed unmatched. TCRdb processed the 5' RACE reads anew with MiXCR; each CDR3 protein has one entry. The sample has about 56,000 distinct CDR3 sequences; over 12% are singletons. Sequenced here: whole blood, sampled at baseline. V is TRBV5-1 and J is TRBJ1-3; 7 positions agree with TRBD1. The origin of this receptor is an adult who was a healthcare worker with PCR-confirmed SARS-CoV-2 infection or an uninfected control (not recorded which). The CDR3 spells CASSLGTASGNTIYF. CDR3 bases: TGCGCCAGCAGCTTAGGGACAGCCTCTGGAAACACCATATATTTT.